This T cell receptor (beta chain) originates from a study of T cell clonality in common variable immunodeficiency. Data came from immunoSEQ multiplex PCR; TCRdb stores just in-frame clones and leaves some out. The profile covers 30,000 to 40,000 clones, none occurring a single time. This clone has a handful of counts. The read terminates 3 residues ahead of where the CDR3 ends, so the germline J gene completes it. The CDR3 consists of 14 residues. Germline CDR1 DFQATT, CDR2 SNEGSKA (reference sequence). J lost 6 bases, V lost 4 bases, and 9 bases had no gene match. The receptor was isolated from a person aged 18 to 75 in good health. Sequencing was performed on peripheral blood mononuclear cells. The chain links TRBV20-1 to TRBJ2-1, with 7 bases fitting TRBD2. The CDR3 loop reads CSATNPREGNEQFF. Incomplete CDR3 DNA: TGCAGTGCTACGAACCCCAGGGAGGGCAATGAG.